The clone carrying this T cell receptor beta chain has just a few counts. CDR3 length: 11 residues. The germline CDR1 and CDR2 sequences are MNHNS and SASEGT. V lost 11 bases to trimming and J lost 6 bases; unmatched junction nucleotides: 4. The data stem from a study of PD-1 blockade in mismatch repair-deficient tumors. Only in-frame clones appear in the TCRdb table, and some are missing; sequencing was by immunoSEQ multiplex PCR. This table holds roughly 79,000 clones, more than 80% found once. The material was peripheral blood, obtained 44 weeks after starting pembrolizumab. This receptor was taken from an adult with mismatch repair-deficient cancer. The chain couples TRBV6-1 to TRBJ2-1, with 7 positions matching TRBD2. The CDR3 nucleotides read TGTGCCTGCGGACTAGGCAATGAGCAGTTCTTC. Translation: CACGLGNEQFF.